This T cell receptor beta chain was recovered during a study of Graves' ophthalmopathy and Graves' hyperthyroidism. Study as a whole: Stable hyperthyroid donors showed no ophthalmopathy during 18 months follow-up. Study conclusions and caveats: The model predicted ophthalmopathy progression with about 70% sensitivity and 72.22% specificity.

Enrollment excluded any patients with other autoimmune diseases, uncontrolled infections, pregnancy or lactation. Establishment of the diagnosis relied upon clinical symptoms, serum thyroxine, TRAb, thyroid ultrasound and orbital computed tomography. The germline V gene has CDR1 DFQATT and CDR2 SNEGSKA (reference sequence). V shed 6 bases and J 2 bases; nucleotides not matched to a gene: 13. The CDR3 length is 16 residues. This clonotype was recorded many times. What it recognizes is unknown. The sequenced template was RNA, covering the TCR beta CDR3 region. HTBI-primed first-round RT-PCR preceded second-round multiplex PCR. TCRdb fed the multiplex PCR reads into MiXCR, producing one record per CDR3 protein. The sample has around 1.1 million distinct CDR3 sequences; around a third are singletons.

Sequencing input: peripheral blood or thyroid tissue (not recorded which). The chain carries TRBV20-1 and TRBJ2-7, with 10 nucleotides matching TRBD1. The clonotype was recovered from an adult man with Graves' hyperthyroidism. The CDR3 nucleotides read TGCAGTGCCCAAAGGCCCGGGACAGGGGCCCCCTACGAGCAGTACTTC. This codes for CSAQRPGTGAPYEQYF.